This T cell receptor (beta chain) is drawn from a study of T cell responses to AZD1222 COVID-19 vaccine. General study points: Repertoires were sampled only after the peak T cell response. White British donors predominated, females outnumbered males, and clonal diversity was possibly underestimated.

Assay: immunoSEQ multiplex PCR; the TCRdb copy retains only in-frame clones and omits some. The data show approximately 77,000 clones, with over 75% seen just once and about 3% held by the top ten. V was shortened by 1 base and J by 4 bases, with 10 bases between the two germline ends. This CDR3 has 13 residues. Germline CDR1 reads GTSNPN; CDR2 reads SVGIG (reference sequence). Notes on this clone: As yet, its antigen is unknown.

The sequence was obtained from an adult who received the AZD1222 COVID-19 vaccine. The chain employs TRBV30 and TRBJ1-2; D perhaps matches TRBD1 (5 bases). The input for sequencing was peripheral blood, taken 28 days after the second AZD1222 dose. The CDR3 DNA reads TGTGCCTGGAGTGGGGGGGTTGGCTATGGCTACACCTTC. The encoded protein is CAWSGGVGYGYTF.